This TCR beta chain was obtained from a study of control samples from healthy donors and cancer patients. TCRdb's copy holds only in-frame clones and misses some; the assay was immunoSEQ multiplex PCR. The data contain about 76,000 clones, roughly 89% of them singletons. Germline lookup yields CDR1 SGHDN and CDR2 FVKESK. This CDR3 has 18 amino acids. The V segment lost 1 base and the J segment 3 bases; nucleotides outside the gene matches: 8. V and J are TRBV14 and TRBJ2-2; TRBD1 matches 10 bases. The source of this sequence is a woman between 50 and 59 years old with colorectal cancer. Sequenced sample: PBMCs. The DNA for the CDR3 is TGTGCCAGCAGCCAAGGGCCTGACAGGGGGCCCTACACCGGGGAGCTGTTTTTT. It codes for CASSQGPDRGPYTGELFF.